One sample yielded the 18 T cell receptor beta chains listed below, sequenced in a study of Ad26.COV2.S vaccination and SARS-CoV-2 variants. As to treatment: around 19 received Ad26.COV2.S at low or high dose, single or two shots; about 5 received placebo; per-sample allocation not given. Specimen acquisition occurred on day 63 following the initial vaccine or placebo injection. TCRdb's copy holds only in-frame clones and misses some; the assay was immunoSEQ multiplex PCR. This sample carries 250,000 to 300,000 clones, roughly 86% of them seen once, and the ten largest clones take about 3.5%. Sequencing was performed on peripheral blood, taken in a trial of Ad26.COV2.S vaccine versus placebo. These receptors all come from a person between 18 and 65 years old who received the Ad26.COV2.S COVID-19 vaccine or a placebo.

The CDR3 loop reads CASSRSRASYEQYF. DNA of the CDR3: TGTGCCAGCAGTCGATCCCGAGCTTCCTACGAGCAGTACTTC. This chain connects TRBV6-6 to TRBJ2-7; no clear D. The V gene's germline CDR1 is MNHNY and CDR2 SVGAGI (reference sequence). This CDR3 comprises 14 residues. V shed 5 bases and J shed 1 base, with 12 bases lying between them.

The rearrangement links TRBV5-1 to TRBJ2-2; 9 bases map to TRBD2. The trim removed 4 bases at V and 2 bases at J, leaving 3 bases unmatched. In germline, CDR1 is SGHRS, CDR2 YFSETQ. The CDR3 extends over 15 amino acids. The CDR3 sequence is CASSPLAGNTGELFF. The CDR3 DNA reads as TGCGCCAGCAGCCCTCTAGCGGGAAACACCGGGGAGCTGTTTTTT. Drawing the rest from reference TRBV5-1 and TRBJ2-2, the complete variable domain is KAGVTQTPRYLIKTRGQQVTLSCSPISGHRSVSWYQQTPGQGLQFLFEYFSETQRNKGNFPGRFSGRQFSNSRSEMNVSTLELGDSALYLCASSPLAGNTGELFFGEGSRLTVL.

J is TRBJ2-7 and V is TRBV5-4; no clear D. The CDR3 has 15 residues. CDR1 SGHNT and CDR2 YYREEE come from the germline V gene (reference sequence). The V gene lost 0 bases and the J gene lost 2 bases, with 12 bases spanning the gap. The DNA of the CDR3 is TGTGCCAGCAGCTTGGGAGGAGTCTTAGCCTACGAGCAGTACTTC. This sequence encodes CASSLGGVLAYEQYF.

This clone was recorded only once. The J gene is TRBJ1-2, the V gene TRBV5-5; D is unclear. V was shortened by 0 bases and J by 3 bases, with 9 bases between the two germline ends. Germline V gene lookup returns CDR1 SGHKS and CDR2 YYEKEE (reference sequence). This CDR3 comprises 14 residues. CDR3 residues: CASSLDRTHYGYTF. The DNA of the CDR3 is TGTGCCAGCAGCTTGGATCGGACCCACTATGGCTACACCTTC.

This sequence joins TRBV19 and TRBJ1-3; D call uncertain. The germline gives CDR1 LNHDA, CDR2 SQIVND (reference sequence). The V end lost 7 bases, the J end lost 2 bases, and 12 bases lay between the germline ends. This CDR3 spans 14 amino acids. The chain's CDR3 is CASTPTATGNTIYF. CDR3 bases: TGTGCCAGTACCCCCACAGCGACTGGAAACACCATATATTTT.

This chain links TRBV7-2 with TRBJ2-7; D perhaps matches TRBD1 (5 bases). Germline V CDR1 and CDR2: SGHTA, FQGNSA. The CDR3 has 14 amino acids. Trimming took off 4 bases at V and 6 bases at J, with 16 bases between the two ends. The CDR3 DNA follows: TGTGCCAGCAGCTCGAGCACCCCAAGGGGCGAGCAGTACTTC. It translates to CASSSSTPRGEQYF. The entire variable domain, with the rest obtained from reference TRBV7-2 and TRBJ2-7, is as follows: GAGVSQSPSNKVTEKGKDVELRCDPISGHTALYWYRQSLGQGLEFLIYFQGNSAPDKSGLPSDRFSAERTGGSVSTLTIQRTQQEDSAVYLCASSSSTPRGEQYFGPGTRLTVT.

The V gene is TRBV4-3, the J gene TRBJ1-4; 8 bases match TRBD1. The CDR3 consists of 16 residues. The ends lost 0 bases at V and 6 bases at J; junction bases unmatched: 6. Germline V CDR1 and CDR2: LGHNA, YSLEER. Written as DNA, the CDR3 is TGCGCCAGCAGCCAAGATACCCAGGGGGCGTATGAAAAACTGTTTTTT. It codes for CASSQDTQGAYEKLFF.

The rearrangement joins TRBV6-5 to TRBJ2-7; 9 bases match TRBD1. CDR1 and CDR2 (germline): MNHEY, SVGAGI. V dropped 6 bases and J dropped 3; count of bases not matched to a gene: 6. CDR3 length: 14 amino acids. The CDR3 DNA follows: TGTGCCAGCAGCCCGGACAGGGGTAGCTACGAGCAGTACTTC. This codes for CASSPDRGSYEQYF.

This clone came up once. The J gene is TRBJ2-1, the V gene TRBV10-1, with D perhaps matching TRBD1 or TRBD2 (5 bases each). The CDR3 has 13 residues. Deletions cut 8 bases from V and 5 bases from J, with 13 bases between. Germline CDR1 reads WNHNN; CDR2 reads SYGVQD (reference sequence). DNA for the CDR3: TGCGCCAGCTGCCGGGACGGAAACAATGAGCAGTTCTTC. Amino acids: CASCRDGNNEQFF.

The gene calls are TRBV19 and TRBJ1-3; D gene uncertain. The CDR3 is 15 residues long. Germline CDR1 is LNHDA and CDR2 is SQIVND (reference sequence). V was trimmed by 6 bases and J by 2 bases, leaving 14 bases between them. CDR3 bases: TGTGCCAGTAGCCCCTACCAGAATACTGGAAACACCATATATTTT. Protein sequence: CASSPYQNTGNTIYF.

V usage is TRBV18 and J usage is TRBJ2-3, with D unresolved. The V and J ends lost 3 bases and 5 bases respectively, with 12 bases between them. Germline CDR1 is KGHSH and CDR2 is LQKENI. CDR3 length: 14 residues. The CDR3 loop is CASSPIDREDTQYF. CDR3 nucleotide sequence: TGTGCCAGCTCACCGATCGACCGAGAAGATACGCAGTATTTT.

J is TRBJ2-7 and V is TRBV12-3 or TRBV12-4; no reliable D call. V was shortened by 3 bases and J by 2 bases, with 8 bases between the two germline ends. This CDR3 has 13 residues. The CDR3 DNA sequence: TGTGCCAGCAGTTTTGGGCGGACCTACGAGCAGTACTTC. Encoded protein: CASSFGRTYEQYF.

The V call is TRBV2, the J call TRBJ1-5; TRBD1 matches 10 bases. Germline loops: CDR1 SNHLY, CDR2 FYNNEI. The CDR3 totals 15 residues. J was trimmed by 1 base and V by 4 bases; bases with no gene match: 1. As DNA, the CDR3 is TGTGCCAGCAGTGGACAGGGGGCAAGCAATCAGCCCCAGCATTTT. Protein sequence: CASSGQGASNQPQHF.

The chain employs TRBV18 and TRBJ1-1; D may be TRBD1 (6 bases). This CDR3 is built from 16 residues. The V end lost 0 bases, the J end lost 2 bases, and 13 bases lay between the germline ends. CDR1 KGHSH and CDR2 LQKENI come from the germline V gene. Here the CDR3 DNA reads TGTGCCAGCTCACCACCCGGGGGGCGCATCAACACTGAAGCTTTCTTT. It codes for CASSPPGGRINTEAFF.

The V gene is TRBV9, the J gene TRBJ1-1, with 10 bases matching TRBD1. Per germline, CDR1 SGDLS and CDR2 YYNGEE. Germline trimming cut 0 bases from V and 3 bases from J; bases unmatched to any gene: 8. CDR3 length: 17 residues. As DNA, the CDR3 is TGTGCCAGCAGCGTAGAGTCGGGACAGGGGTGGGACACTGAAGCTTTCTTT. Its protein is CASSVESGQGWDTEAFF.

This chain uses TRBV4-2 with TRBJ1-1; 7 bases are a match to TRBD1. This CDR3 region has 14 residues. J lost 3 bases, V lost 4 bases, and 5 bases had no gene match. The germline V gene has CDR1 LGHNA and CDR2 YNFKEQ. CDR3 nucleotide sequence: TGTGCCAGCAGCCTAGGACAGGCGTACACTGAAGCTTTCTTT. It specifies CASSLGQAYTEAFF.

This sequence joins TRBV3-1 (or the pseudogene TRBV3-2) and TRBJ1-1; D unclear. This CDR3 spans 13 amino acids. V lost 3 bases to trimming and J lost 0 bases, with 5 bases between them. Germline loops: CDR1 LGHDT, CDR2 YNNKEL (reference sequence). The chain's CDR3 is CASSQNMNTEAFF. CDR3 DNA: TGTGCCAGCAGCCAGAACATGAACACTGAAGCTTTCTTT.

The chain joins TRBV5-1 to TRBJ2-5; 10 nucleotides match TRBD1. The J segment lost 5 bases and the V segment lost 4 bases, leaving 8 bases of the junction unmatched. The CDR3 sequence is 15 residues long. CDR1 and CDR2 (germline): SGHRS, YFSETQ. The CDR3 nucleotides are TGCGCCAGCAGCCCGACAGGGGGCGTGGGGGAGACCCAGTACTTC. Translating gives CASSPTGGVGETQYF.